This is a list of T cell receptor beta chains from one sample in a study of CD8 T cells in ankylosing spondylitis. TCRdb re-derived calls from the 5' RACE reads in MiXCR, one entry per CDR3 protein. The top ten clones hold approximately 42% of a sample with about 220,000 distinct CDR3 sequences, around 19% of them seen once. Specimen: blood, either unsorted or a sorted T cell fraction (not recorded which). Receptor source: a male donor with ankylosing spondylitis. The CDR3 runs from the conserved cysteine through the conserved F or W. D genes are given only for firm matches. Part of the rows lack a size; the others show once, few, many or a class for expanded clones.

j_call	clone_size	v_call	d_call	cdr3_aa	cdr3_nt
TRBJ2-6	-	TRBV5-1	TRBD1	CASSLPHGTGSGANVLTF	TGCGCCAGCAGCCTCCCGCACGGGACAGGCTCTGGGGCCAACGTCCTGACTTTC
TRBJ2-2	-	TRBV15	-	CATSARRGLNTGELFF	TGTGCCACCAGCGCGCGGCGAGGACTGAACACCGGGGAGCTGTTTTTT
TRBJ2-1	-	TRBV6-5	-	CASSFRETLEDEQFF	TGTGCCAGCAGTTTCCGGGAGACCCTAGAGGATGAGCAGTTCTTC
TRBJ1-2	-	TRBV20-1	TRBD1	CSATLPGQGRLGYGYTF	TGCAGTGCTACCCTCCCCGGACAGGGCAGACTTGGCTATGGCTACACCTTC
TRBJ2-3	few	TRBV20-1	-	CSAQVNTQYF	TGCAGTGCCCAAGTGAATACGCAGTATTTT
TRBJ2-3	-	TRBV9	-	CASSASGSLRTDTQYF	TGTGCCAGCAGCGCGTCCGGTTCATTACGCACAGATACGCAGTATTTT
TRBJ2-2	few	TRBV24-1	TRBD2	CATSDLSREEAGELFF	TGTGCCACCAGTGATTTGTCGCGGGAGGAGGCCGGGGAGCTGTTTTTT
TRBJ2-2	few	TRBV12-3/TRBV12-4	-	CASRLQIRGELFF	TGTGCCAGCAGACTACAGATTCGCGGGGAGCTGTTTTTT
TRBJ1-1	few	TRBV28	-	CASSLGPTGNTEAFF	TGTGCCAGCAGTTTGGGGCCAACAGGAAACACTGAAGCTTTCTTT
TRBJ1-3	many	TRBV7-8	-	CASRGVGNTIYF	TGTGCCAGCAGAGGGGTCGGAAACACCATATATTTT
TRBJ2-7	few	TRBV27	-	CASTPIGGAYEQYF	TGTGCCAGCACCCCCATAGGGGGGGCCTACGAGCAGTACTTC
TRBJ2-7	-	TRBV5-1	-	CASSFMGDEQYF	TGCGCCAGCAGTTTCATGGGGGACGAGCAGTACTTC
TRBJ1-3	few	TRBV9	-	CASSGGHLSGNTIYF	TGTGCCAGCAGCGGAGGACACCTCTCTGGAAACACCATATATTTT
TRBJ2-3	few	TRBV29-1	-	CSVVGVEGTDTQYF	TGCAGCGTTGTGGGGGTTGAGGGGACAGATACGCAGTATTTT
TRBJ2-1	-	TRBV9	TRBD2	CASSVLAGAPNEQFF	TGTGCCAGCAGCGTTCTAGCGGGAGCCCCCAATGAGCAGTTCTTC
TRBJ2-6	many	TRBV7-9	-	CASSLALTHGANVLTF	TGTGCCAGCAGCTTAGCTCTGACACATGGGGCCAACGTCCTGACTTTC
TRBJ1-4	few	TRBV5-1	-	CASSLSEGNEKLFF	TGCGCCAGCAGCTTGTCCGAAGGGAATGAAAAACTGTTTTTT
TRBJ1-4	-	TRBV2	-	CASRGGTEGSEKLFF	TGTGCCAGCAGAGGTGGGACTGAGGGATCTGAAAAACTGTTTTTT
TRBJ2-2	-	TRBV7-9	-	CASSRYPTGGLFF	TGTGCCAGCAGTCGCTACCCCACCGGGGGGCTGTTTTTT
TRBJ2-5	-	TRBV7-2	TRBD2	CASSDGLAGALVAQYF	TGTGCCAGCAGCGACGGACTAGCGGGAGCGTTAGTGGCCCAGTACTTC
TRBJ2-7	-	TRBV11-2	-	CASSLGLDEQYF	TGTGCCAGCAGCTTAGGACTCGACGAGCAGTACTTC
TRBJ2-7	-	TRBV11-2	-	CASSPRDEQYF	TGTGCCAGCAGCCCCCGGGACGAGCAGTACTTC
TRBJ2-1	-	TRBV11-3	TRBD2	CASSPLFGGEINEQFF	TGTGCCAGCAGCCCCCTTTTCGGGGGGGAGATCAATGAGCAGTTCTTC
TRBJ2-7	-	TRBV2	TRBD2	CASSEVVAGGSYEQYF	TGTGCCAGCAGTGAAGTGGTAGCGGGAGGTTCCTACGAGCAGTACTTC
TRBJ2-1	-	TRBV7-2	-	CASSFPAPYNEQFF	TGTGCCAGCAGCTTCCCTGCTCCCTACAATGAGCAGTTCTTC
TRBJ2-1	-	TRBV9	TRBD2	CASSGGTSGRGYNEQFF	TGTGCCAGCAGCGGCGGGACTAGCGGGAGGGGCTACAATGAGCAGTTCTTC
TRBJ2-5	few	TRBV4-1	TRBD2	CASSPPSGGHQYF	TGCGCCAGCAGCCCTCCGAGCGGGGGGCACCAGTACTTC
TRBJ1-2	few	TRBV5-1	-	CASSFSNYGYTF	TGCGCCAGCAGCTTCAGTAACTATGGCTACACCTTC
TRBJ1-1	few	TRBV7-8	TRBD1	CASSMTGEGDTEAFF	TGTGCCAGCAGTATGACAGGGGAGGGGGACACTGAAGCTTTCTTT
TRBJ2-7	-	TRBV5-6	TRBD1	CASSLGTGFHEQYF	TGTGCCAGCAGCTTGGGGACAGGGTTCCACGAGCAGTACTTC
TRBJ2-7	few	TRBV12-3/TRBV12-4	-	CASTHGSPHEQYF	TGTGCCAGCACCCATGGGTCCCCCCACGAGCAGTACTTC
TRBJ2-7	few	TRBV6-5	-	CASSYGFGQEQYF	TGTGCCAGCAGTTATGGGTTTGGTCAGGAGCAGTACTTC
TRBJ1-2	-	TRBV6-1	-	CASSEAEVYGYTF	TGTGCCAGCAGTGAAGCCGAGGTCTATGGCTACACCTTC
TRBJ2-1	-	TRBV7-2	-	CASSLLAREHGQFF	TGTGCCAGCAGCTTACTCGCTCGGGAGCACGGACAGTTCTTC
TRBJ1-2	few	TRBV29-1	-	CSVLSGDYGYTF	TGCAGCGTTCTTAGCGGGGACTATGGCTACACCTTC
TRBJ2-7	many	TRBV7-6	-	CASSLSSGTTYEQYF	TGTGCCAGCAGCTTAAGCAGTGGGACCACCTACGAGCAGTACTTC
TRBJ2-7	few	TRBV28	-	CASARDYEQYF	TGTGCCAGCGCCCGGGACTACGAGCAGTACTTC
TRBJ2-2	-	TRBV6-2/TRBV6-3	-	CASSQPGARTGELFF	TGTGCCAGCAGCCAACCAGGGGCGAGGACCGGGGAGCTGTTTTTT
TRBJ1-5	-	TRBV28	TRBD1	CASSPRQGGNQPQHF	TGTGCCAGCAGTCCTCGACAGGGTGGAAATCAGCCCCAGCATTTT
TRBJ1-2	many	TRBV6-2/TRBV6-3	-	CASSYWKEGYTF	TGTGCCAGCAGTTACTGGAAAGAGGGCTACACCTTC
TRBJ2-7	few	TRBV7-9	-	CASSSPTGPYEQYF	TGTGCCAGCAGCTCCCCCACAGGGCCCTACGAGCAGTACTTC
TRBJ2-1	-	TRBV5-1	TRBD2	CASSLGASGSYEQFF	TGCGCCAGCAGCTTGGGGGCTAGCGGGAGCTATGAGCAGTTCTTC
TRBJ2-7	-	TRBV11-1	TRBD1	CASSNPSNRDSASYEQYF	TGTGCCAGCAGCAACCCCTCCAACCGGGACAGCGCCTCCTACGAGCAGTACTTC
TRBJ2-2	few	TRBV10-3	-	CAISPRDSTGELFF	TGTGCCATCAGTCCTCGAGATAGCACCGGGGAGCTGTTTTTT
TRBJ1-2	few	TRBV19	-	CASRSPGRGYTF	TGTGCCAGTAGGTCGCCTGGGCGCGGCTACACCTTC
TRBJ2-3	-	TRBV30	TRBD2	CAWNEAGGSDTQYF	TGTGCCTGGAATGAAGCGGGAGGATCAGATACGCAGTATTTT
TRBJ2-1	-	TRBV29-1	TRBD1	CSVRGTGKSNEQFF	TGCAGCGTCCGCGGGACAGGGAAAAGCAATGAGCAGTTCTTC
TRBJ2-7	few	TRBV6-1	TRBD2	CASSETLERGVYEQYF	TGTGCCAGCAGTGAAACCCTCGAGCGGGGGGTCTACGAGCAGTACTTC
TRBJ1-2	few	TRBV5-1	TRBD1	CASSADGQGFGYGYTF	TGCGCCAGCAGCGCGGACGGACAGGGGTTCGGCTATGGCTACACCTTC